The 27 T cell receptor beta chains presented below share a single source sample, sequenced in a study of blood T cell repertoires in COVID-19. Assay: immunoSEQ multiplex PCR; the TCRdb copy retains only in-frame clones and omits some. Among approximately 130,000 clones listed, approximately 77% were seen once. Sequencing used peripheral blood. These TCRs come from a man at least 80 years old with acute or convalescent COVID-19.

Here the CDR3 reads CASRVGDREKEGYTF. CDR3 DNA: TGCGCCAGCAGGGTCGGGGACAGGGAAAAGGAAGGCTACACCTTC. The J gene is TRBJ1-2, the V gene TRBV5-1; 9 bases are shared with TRBD1. V lost 5 bases, J lost 8 bases, and 13 bases stayed unmatched. Germline V CDR1 and CDR2: SGHRS, YFSETQ. The CDR3 has 15 residues. The full variable domain, with the rest looked up from reference TRBV5-1 and TRBJ1-2, is KAGVTQTPRYLIKTRGQQVTLSCSPISGHRSVSWYQQTPGQGLQFLFEYFSETQRNKGNFPGRFSGRQFSNSRSEMNVSTLELGDSALYLCASRVGDREKEGYTFGSGTRLTVV.

The rearrangement links TRBV19 to TRBJ2-1; 8 nucleotides agree with TRBD2. Germline V lookup: CDR1 LNHDA, CDR2 SQIVND (reference sequence). The V segment lost 7 bases and the J segment 9 bases; nucleotides outside the gene matches: 14. The CDR3 is 15 residues long. Here the CDR3 reads CASIPRRGALGEQFF. In DNA form, the CDR3 reads TGTGCCAGTATCCCCCGGCGGGGGGCCCTGGGTGAGCAGTTCTTC.

Only one count was recorded for this clone. V and J are TRBV19 and TRBJ2-6, with 7 bases matching TRBD1. J was trimmed by 2 bases and V by 7 bases; bases with no gene match: 8. This CDR3 contains 16 residues. Germline CDR1 and CDR2: LNHDA and SQIVND (reference sequence). The CDR3 here is CASTRQGPPGANVLTF. In DNA form, the CDR3 reads TGTGCCAGTACCAGACAGGGTCCCCCTGGGGCCAACGTCCTGACTTTC.

The genes are TRBV27 and TRBJ2-3, with unresolved D. Trimming removed 2 bases from V and 0 bases from J, with 6 bases in between. Germline V gives CDR1 MNHEY, CDR2 SMNVEV (reference sequence). CDR3 length equals 14 residues. This CDR3 reads CASSLSLSTDTQYF. The CDR3 DNA sequence: TGTGCCAGCAGTTTAAGCCTTAGCACAGATACGCAGTATTTT.

The chain carries TRBV6-6 and TRBJ1-1; 8 bases map to TRBD1. J was trimmed by 3 bases and V by 11 bases; bases with no gene match: 11. Per germline, CDR1 MNHNY and CDR2 SVGAGI (reference sequence). The CDR3 is 14 amino acids. CDR3 in DNA: TGTGCCGGTGGTACAGGGGGTTCGGACACTGAAGCTTTCTTT. Encoded protein: CAGGTGGSDTEAFF.

V usage is TRBV27 and J usage is TRBJ2-3; a possible D gene is TRBD1 (6 bases). Trimming stripped 6 bases from V and 1 base from J, with 8 bases between. CDR1 MNHEY and CDR2 SMNVEV come from the germline V gene (reference sequence). There are 13 residues in the CDR3. CDR3 bases: TGTGCCAGCAGGGACAGCGGCACAGATACGCAGTATTTT. This codes for CASRDSGTDTQYF.

This clone was counted a few times. The chain couples TRBV19 to TRBJ1-6, with unresolved D. The germline V gene encodes CDR1 LNHDA and CDR2 SQIVND (reference sequence). Trimming shortened V by 8 bases and J by 9 bases, and 17 bases separated the two germline ends. CDR3 length: 14 residues. The CDR3 sequence is CASRGLLVGSPLHF. The CDR3 DNA is TGTGCCAGTCGAGGTCTACTAGTCGGTTCACCCCTCCACTTT.

This rearrangement joins TRBV30 to TRBJ1-1; a weak D match, TRBD1 (6 bases). There are 15 residues in the CDR3. Trimming took off 0 bases at V and 2 bases at J, with 13 bases between the two ends. Germline assignment: CDR1 GTSNPN and CDR2 SVGIG (reference sequence). CDR3 DNA: TGTGCCTGGAGTGTAAAGGGCAGGGGCAACACTGAAGCTTTCTTT. Translation: CAWSVKGRGNTEAFF.

The genes are TRBV3-1 (or the pseudogene TRBV3-2) and TRBJ2-7; D gene uncertain. Per the germline V gene, CDR1 is LGHDT and CDR2 is YNNKEL (reference sequence). This CDR3 has 11 residues. The ends were cut back, 5 bases at V and 5 bases at J, with 7 bases in the middle. Here the CDR3 DNA reads TGTGCCAGCAGCTTCTTAGACGAGCAGTACTTC. Amino acids: CASSFLDEQYF.

This chain's CDR3 is CASSENLGGLYGYTF. The DNA for the CDR3 is TGTGCCAGCAGTGAAAATTTAGGAGGCCTCTATGGCTACACCTTC. The rearrangement joins TRBV6-1 to TRBJ1-2; D is undetermined. Trimming cost V 2 bases and J 4 bases, with 14 bases left between them. The CDR3 totals 15 residues. Germline V gene lookup returns CDR1 MNHNS and CDR2 SASEGT.

The chain uses TRBV18 and TRBJ2-7; 7 bases agree with TRBD1. V shed 3 bases and J 4 bases; nucleotides not matched to a gene: 6. Germline CDR1 is KGHSH and CDR2 is LQKENI. The CDR3 spans 14 residues. CDR3 sequence reads: CASSPKQGKYEQYF. CDR3 nucleotides: TGTGCCAGCTCACCCAAACAGGGGAAGTACGAGCAGTACTTC.

Comments on this clone: A much larger clone sits a single nucleotide away, making a read error possible. The same CDR3 arises from other DNA sequences in this sample as well. The chain joins TRBV7-9 to TRBJ2-3; 7 bases are a match to TRBD2. The junction had 3 bases not matched to a gene; V was cut back by 6 bases and J by 0 bases. This CDR3 spans 14 amino acids. Germline CDR1 SEHNR, CDR2 FQNEAQ (reference sequence). The CDR3 region is CASSPSGSTDTQYF. In DNA, the CDR3 is TGTGCCAGCAGTCCTAGCGGAAGCACAGATACGCAGTATTTT.

This clone came up many times. The chain joins TRBV5-4 to TRBJ2-2; tentatively, D is TRBD2 (5 bases). The CDR3 runs 16 residues. V was cut by 0 bases and J by 4 bases, with 13 bases left in between. Germline loops: CDR1 SGHNT, CDR2 YYREEE (reference sequence). This chain's CDR3 is CASSLGAARGTGELFF. Written as DNA, the CDR3 is TGTGCCAGCAGCTTGGGGGCAGCTCGGGGCACCGGGGAGCTGTTTTTT. Full variable domain (outside the CDR3, taken from reference TRBV5-4 and TRBJ2-2): ETGVTQSPTHLIKTRGQQVTLRCSSQSGHNTVSWYQQALGQGPQFIFQYYREEENGRGNFPPRFSGLQFPNYSSELNVNALELDDSALYLCASSLGAARGTGELFFGEGSRLTVL.

The chain has TRBV6-5 and TRBJ1-4; D remains unclear. CDR1 is MNHEY, CDR2 SVGAGI, per germline. Trimming stripped 0 bases from V and 0 bases from J, with 8 bases between. The CDR3 has 16 residues. CDR3 in DNA: TGTGCCAGCAGTTACTCCGGGTTTGCAACTAATGAAAAACTGTTTTTT. It translates to CASSYSGFATNEKLFF.

This clone was recorded once. The V and J genes are TRBV7-8 and TRBJ1-3, with D perhaps matching TRBD1 (6 bases). CDR1 SGHVS and CDR2 FQNEAQ come from the germline V gene. The CDR3 extends over 13 amino acids. Trimming left V 6 bases short and J 4 bases short, with 10 bases between. Here the CDR3 DNA reads TGTGCCAGCAGGGGGGCCGTCGGAAACACCATATATTTT. Its translation is CASRGAVGNTIYF. The full variable domain, completed using reference TRBV7-8 and TRBJ1-3, is GAGVSQSPRYKVAKRGQDVALRCDPISGHVSLFWYQQALGQGPEFLTYFQNEAQLDKSGLPSDRFFAERPEGSVSTLKIQRTQQEDSAVYLCASRGAVGNTIYFGEGSWLTVV.

V gene TRBV28 combines with J gene TRBJ1-5, with TRBD1 identical over 9 bases. Germline V gene data show CDR1 as MDHEN and CDR2 as SYDVKM. V lost 5 bases and J lost 4; bases outside the gene matches: 6. The CDR3 runs 15 residues. The CDR3 DNA reads TGTGCCAGCAGTAAAGGGACAGGGATAAATCAGCCCCAGCATTTT. Translation gives CASSKGTGINQPQHF.

J is TRBJ2-5 and V is TRBV28; unclear D gene. Germline V lookup: CDR1 MDHEN, CDR2 SYDVKM. This CDR3 region has 14 residues. Trimming took off 0 bases at V and 3 bases at J, with 8 bases between the two ends. The CDR3 spells CASSLWAVEETQYF. The CDR3 nucleotides read TGTGCCAGCAGTTTATGGGCAGTCGAAGAGACCCAGTACTTC.

CDR3 sequence (DNA): TGTGCCAGCAGTATGGACAGGCCAGATACGCAGTATTTT. This sequence encodes CASSMDRPDTQYF. This sequence joins TRBV12-3 or TRBV12-4 and TRBJ2-3; 7 bases map to TRBD1. This CDR3 is 13 amino acids long. With V trimmed by 5 bases and J by 4 bases, 3 bases remained unmatched.

The sample holds a few counts of this clone. CDR3 DNA: TGTGCCAGCAGTGAAGGGGCCCTCTTGCCCGGGGAGCTGTTTTTT. Amino acids: CASSEGALLPGELFF. The J gene is TRBJ2-2, the V gene TRBV2; D is ambiguous. Trimming took 1 base from V and 6 from J, leaving 12 bases between them. Germline V gives CDR1 SNHLY, CDR2 FYNNEI. CDR3 length: 15 amino acids.

The V and J genes are TRBV5-1 and TRBJ1-6; 7 bases align to TRBD1. Unmatched junction bases numbered 4, after V lost 2 bases and J lost 5 bases. This CDR3 has 15 amino acids. Germline-derived CDR1 and CDR2 are SGHRS and YFSETQ. DNA of the CDR3: TGCGCCAGCAGCTTAGGTCAGGGGGATAATTCACCCCTCCACTTT. Protein product: CASSLGQGDNSPLHF.

The chain links TRBV7-8 to TRBJ1-6, with 10 bases lining up with TRBD1. Germline assignment: CDR1 SGHVS and CDR2 FQNEAQ. The CDR3 length is 15 residues. V was clipped by 3 bases and J by 8 bases; unmatched bases: 4. CDR3 loop: CASSFAGQGYSPLHF. The CDR3 nucleotides read TGTGCCAGCAGCTTTGCGGGACAGGGGTATTCACCCCTCCACTTT.

The chain recombines TRBV30 with TRBJ2-3; 7 bases line up with TRBD2. The CDR3 has 13 residues. Germline V gives CDR1 GTSNPN, CDR2 SVGIG (reference sequence). V lost 0 bases, J lost 4 bases, and 1 base stayed unmatched. The CDR3 region is CAWSVGRADTQYF. DNA for the CDR3: TGTGCCTGGAGTGTAGGGAGGGCAGATACGCAGTATTTT.

The chain links TRBV18 to TRBJ1-1; no clear D. This CDR3 has 13 residues. Germline-derived CDR1 and CDR2 are KGHSH and LQKENI. Trimming shortened V by 4 bases and J by 8 bases, and 14 bases separated the two germline ends. CDR3 protein: CASSRIEGWEAFF. CDR3 nucleotide sequence: TGTGCCAGCTCACGCATTGAGGGATGGGAAGCTTTCTTT.

The chain employs TRBV5-1 and TRBJ2-6; 10 bases are shared with TRBD2. Germline trimming cut 4 bases from V and 0 bases from J; bases unmatched to any gene: 10. The length of the CDR3 is 19 residues. Germline CDR1 SGHRS, CDR2 YFSETQ. The CDR3 DNA reads as TGCGCCAGCAGCCATAAAGCGGGGGGGCCTGTCTCTGGGGCCAACGTCCTGACTTTC. Protein: CASSHKAGGPVSGANVLTF.

This clone was detected a few times. The chain uses TRBV16 and TRBJ2-7; D is ambiguous. Trimming pared 2 bases from V and 0 bases from J, leaving 20 bases between. CDR1 is KGHSY and CDR2 is FQNENV in the germline V gene. The CDR3 loop spans 18 amino acids. The CDR3 protein is CASSQVGLYLQSSYEQYF. DNA for the CDR3: TGTGCCAGCAGCCAAGTCGGCCTTTACCTACAGAGCTCCTACGAGCAGTACTTC.

The chain couples TRBV5-1 to TRBJ2-5; 11 nucleotides align to TRBD1. Germline V gives CDR1 SGHRS, CDR2 YFSETQ. Losses at the gene ends were 3 bases for V and 5 bases for J; bases not matched to a gene: 9. This CDR3 comprises 16 residues. CDR3 DNA: TGCGCCAGCAGCTCCCGGACAGGGGGCGTAGGTGAGACCCAGTACTTC. Translated, it gives CASSSRTGGVGETQYF.

This clone was picked up one time. J is TRBJ1-3 and V is TRBV3-1 (or the pseudogene TRBV3-2), with D maybe TRBD1 (5 bases). The V and J ends lost 1 base and 2 bases respectively, with 9 bases between them. CDR1 and CDR2 from the germline V gene are LGHDT and YNNKEL (reference sequence). The CDR3 length is 15 residues. DNA for the CDR3: TGTGCCAGCAGCCAAGCGTCGGGGGCTGGAAACACCATATATTTT. This sequence encodes CASSQASGAGNTIYF.